This T cell receptor (beta chain) was documented in a study of Ad26.COV2.S vaccination and SARS-CoV-2 variants. This CDR3 has 15 amino acids. Germline CDR1 SEHNR, CDR2 FQNEAQ (reference sequence). V lost 5 bases to trimming and J lost 0 bases; unmatched junction nucleotides: 5. Repertoires were generated with immunoSEQ multiplex PCR, while TCRdb's copy carries only in-frame clones and drops some. This sample has 85,000 to 120,000 clones, with around 80% found just once. This chain joins TRBV7-9 and TRBJ2-3; 7 bases line up with TRBD1. The receptor was derived from a human donor who had recovered from COVID-19. The specimen comprised peripheral blood, sampled after recovery from COVID-19. The CDR3 region is CASSPGTASTDTQYF. The CDR3 DNA reads as TGTGCCAGCAGCCCCGGGACAGCTAGCACAGATACGCAGTATTTT.